The TCR beta chain described here comes from a study of chronic HIV infection and antiretroviral therapy. TCRdb independently ran MiXCR on the 5' RACE reads; one entry per CDR3 protein. The sample table includes 1 distinct CDR3 sequence. The source material was peripheral blood. These receptors were taken from an adult who had HIV and had not received antiretroviral therapy, or was an uninfected healthy control (not recorded which). This table probably holds off-target reads from a library built for another chain.

The chain couples TRBV5-1 to TRBJ2-7, with 9 bases that match TRBD1. This CDR3 spans 14 amino acids. Germline-derived CDR1 and CDR2 are SGHRS and YFSETQ. The V gene end was trimmed by 0 bases and the J gene end by 4 bases; junction bases not matched to a gene: 2. The CDR3 spells CASSLGGQGYEQYF. In nucleotides, the CDR3 is TGCGCCAGCAGCTTGGGGGGACAGGGATACGAGCAGTACTTC.